This record covers a single T cell receptor beta chain. Its cognate antigen is unknown. This sample stems from a study of T cell repertoires in cytomegalovirus infection. Whole-study context: Well-studied HLA-B-restricted CMV epitopes were used in the study alongside recently identified HLA-C-restricted ones. Public TCR beta signatures were indicative of both CMV infection and a matching HLA type. Study observations and caveats: Cumulated frequencies of public TCR beta families served to identify carriers of CMV plus the relevant HLA. CMV-specific TCR beta clonotypes restricted by HLA-C dominated the ex vivo response.

TCRdb ran MiXCR on the reads and lists one entry per CDR3 protein. The table has about 900,000 distinct CDR3 sequences, 30% to 40% seen once. Germline V lookup: CDR1 MNHGY, CDR2 SAAAGT. The CDR3 contains 15 residues. Trimming shortened V by 7 bases and J by 2 bases, and 18 bases separated the two germline ends. Sequencing used cultured CD8+ T cells from PBMCs, obtained from culture after CMV antigen stimulation. This sequence joins TRBV6-8 and TRBJ2-7, with D possibly matching TRBD2 (5 bases). This TCR was sampled from a human donor in good health (CMV status not recorded). Some clones in this sample may be carry-over from other donors' samples. CDR3 DNA sequence: TGTGCCAGCACCTATACGAGGGCAGGCCCCTACGAGCAGTACGTC. Protein sequence: CASTYTRAGPYEQYV.